These T cell receptor beta chains were read from a single sample in a study of blood T cell repertoires in COVID-19. Clones were sequenced by immunoSEQ multiplex PCR, and TCRdb holds only the in-frame ones, with some missing. The table includes about 120,000 clones, around 84% detected once. Sequenced sample: PBMCs or T cells enriched from blood (not recorded which). These receptors were obtained from a woman in her thirties who had recovered from COVID-19. Both conserved end residues are part of each CDR3. The D gene is left open where the match is weak. Clone size is shown for a subset of rows, as once, few, many or a class of expanded clone.

D: .; J: TRBJ1-2; V: TRBV30; size: .; CDR3: CAWRAGQIYGYTF; DNA: TGTGCCTGGAGGGCCGGACAGATCTATGGCTACACCTTC
D: TRBD1; J: TRBJ1-1; V: TRBV27; size: .; CDR3: CASSPFRTGVNTEAFF; DNA: TGTGCCAGCAGTCCTTTTAGGACAGGGGTGAACACTGAAGCTTTCTTT
D: .; J: TRBJ1-5; V: TRBV10-3; size: .; CDR3: CAISAGYSNQPQHF; DNA: TGTGCCATCAGTGCCGGGTATAGCAATCAGCCCCAGCATTTT
D: TRBD1; J: TRBJ2-1; V: TRBV15; size: .; CDR3: CATSREGTGFNEQFF; DNA: TGTGCCACCAGCAGAGAAGGGACAGGGTTCAATGAGCAGTTCTTC
D: TRBD1; J: TRBJ1-4; V: TRBV7-2; size: .; CDR3: CASSPRTGLKEKLFF; DNA: TGTGCCAGCAGCCCCAGGACAGGGCTGAAGGAAAAACTGTTTTTT
D: .; J: TRBJ1-1; V: TRBV29-1; size: .; CDR3: CSGLGWASSTEAFF; DNA: TGCAGCGGCCTTGGGTGGGCCTCGAGCACTGAAGCTTTCTTT
D: .; J: TRBJ1-1; V: TRBV6-5; size: once; CDR3: CASSYTGWAEAFF; DNA: TGTGCCAGCAGTTACACGGGGTGGGCTGAAGCTTTCTTT
D: .; J: TRBJ1-5; V: TRBV4-3; size: once; CDR3: CASSQGVVGNQPQHF; DNA: TGCGCCAGCAGCCAAGGAGTTGTCGGCAATCAGCCCCAGCATTTT
D: .; J: TRBJ1-1; V: TRBV28; size: .; CDR3: CASSFHGGSTEAFF; DNA: TGTGCCAGCAGTTTCCACGGGGGGTCCACTGAAGCTTTCTTT
D: .; J: TRBJ1-6; V: TRBV27; size: .; CDR3: CASSLQYNSPLHF; DNA: TGTGCCAGCAGTTTACAGTATAATTCACCCCTCCACTTT
D: .; J: TRBJ1-2; V: TRBV2; size: once; CDR3: CASFGARGYTF; DNA: TGTGCCAGCTTTGGGGCCCGTGGCTACACCTTC
D: .; J: TRBJ2-1; V: TRBV6-5; size: .; CDR3: CASSYESLGYNEQFF; DNA: TGTGCCAGCAGTTACGAATCACTAGGGTACAATGAGCAGTTCTTC
D: TRBD1; J: TRBJ1-6; V: TRBV7-3; size: .; CDR3: CASSSGQENSPLHF; DNA: TGTGCCAGCAGCTCCGGACAGGAGAATTCACCCCTCCACTTT
D: TRBD2; J: TRBJ2-1; V: TRBV10-1; size: once; CDR3: CASRTIAGSSYNEQFF; DNA: TGCGCCAGCCGGACCATAGCGGGTTCATCCTACAATGAGCAGTTCTTC
D: TRBD1; J: TRBJ2-3; V: TRBV6-5; size: .; CDR3: CASSYWGQLTDTQYF; DNA: TGTGCCAGCAGTTATTGGGGACAGCTCACAGATACGCAGTATTTT
D: TRBD1; J: TRBJ1-2; V: TRBV9; size: .; CDR3: CASSASTGPYGYTF; DNA: TGTGCCAGCAGCGCGTCGACAGGGCCCTATGGCTACACCTTC
D: TRBD2; J: TRBJ2-1; V: TRBV19; size: .; CDR3: CASSQDGGVSYNEQFF; DNA: TGTGCCAGTAGTCAGGACGGGGGGGTCTCCTACAATGAGCAGTTCTTC
D: .; J: TRBJ2-2; V: TRBV5-6; size: once; CDR3: CASCSSSNTGELFF; DNA: TGTGCCAGCTGCTCCTCTAGCAACACCGGGGAGCTGTTTTTT
D: .; J: TRBJ2-1; V: TRBV20-1; size: .; CDR3: CSASRGDEQFF; DNA: TGCAGTGCCAGCAGGGGGGACGAGCAGTTCTTC
D: TRBD2; J: TRBJ2-1; V: TRBV6-5; size: .; CDR3: CASIASGSSYNEQFF; DNA: TGTGCCAGCATTGCTAGCGGGAGCTCCTACAATGAGCAGTTCTTC
D: .; J: TRBJ2-2; V: TRBV18; size: .; CDR3: CASSPTVGFNTGELFF; DNA: TGTGCCAGCTCACCTACTGTGGGCTTTAACACCGGGGAGCTGTTTTTT
D: .; J: TRBJ2-3; V: TRBV19; size: .; CDR3: CAVRDTPTSDTQYF; DNA: TGTGCAGTCCGGGACACCCCCACATCAGATACGCAGTATTTT
D: .; J: TRBJ2-5; V: TRBV6-2/TRBV6-3; size: few; CDR3: CASSYEQIQETQYF; DNA: TGTGCCAGCAGTTACGAACAGATTCAAGAGACCCAGTACTTC
D: .; J: TRBJ1-4; V: TRBV6-2/TRBV6-3; size: .; CDR3: CASSSGDRSEKLFF; DNA: TGTGCCAGCAGTTCTGGAGACAGGAGTGAAAAACTGTTTTTT
D: .; J: TRBJ1-5; V: TRBV30; size: .; CDR3: CAWSVQGSGGDQPQHF; DNA: TGTGCCTGGAGTGTACAAGGGTCGGGGGGCGATCAGCCCCAGCATTTT
D: .; J: TRBJ2-5; V: TRBV5-4; size: .; CDR3: CASSSEAVRTQYF; DNA: TGTGCCAGCAGCTCCGAGGCCGTTCGGACCCAGTACTTC
D: .; J: TRBJ1-2; V: TRBV7-9; size: .; CDR3: CASSRRQANYGYTF; DNA: TGTGCCAGCAGCCGTCGACAGGCTAACTATGGCTACACCTTC
D: .; J: TRBJ1-2; V: TRBV12-3/TRBV12-4; size: .; CDR3: CASSFGLTGGYTF; DNA: TGTGCCAGCAGTTTTGGTCTGACGGGGGGCTACACCTTC
D: TRBD1; J: TRBJ1-4; V: TRBV27; size: .; CDR3: CASSVTRGRNEKLFF; DNA: TGTGCCAGCAGTGTTACCAGGGGGCGCAATGAAAAACTGTTTTTT
D: .; J: TRBJ2-1; V: TRBV7-9; size: .; CDR3: CASSSRWRGRSANNEQFF; DNA: TGTGCCAGCAGCTCCCGATGGCGGGGCCGCAGCGCCAACAATGAGCAGTTCTTC
D: TRBD2; J: TRBJ2-1; V: TRBV7-9; size: .; CDR3: CASSLAPGLAGGPYNEQFF; DNA: TGTGCCAGCAGCTTAGCCCCGGGACTAGCGGGAGGCCCCTACAATGAGCAGTTCTTC
D: .; J: TRBJ1-6; V: TRBV6-6; size: .; CDR3: CASSYSTGMNSPLHF; DNA: TGTGCCAGCAGTTACTCCACAGGGATGAATTCACCCCTCCACTTT
D: TRBD2; J: TRBJ2-5; V: TRBV7-2; size: few; CDR3: CASSPAGTSGVGTQYF; DNA: TGTGCCAGCAGCCCCGCGGGGACTAGCGGGGTGGGGACCCAGTACTTC
D: TRBD2; J: TRBJ2-7; V: TRBV7-2; size: .; CDR3: CASSPSGGYRGEQYF; DNA: TGTGCCAGCAGCCCTAGCGGGGGCTACCGTGGGGAGCAGTACTTC
D: TRBD2; J: TRBJ2-3; V: TRBV7-9; size: .; CDR3: CASSLLAGVSTDTQYF; DNA: TGTGCCAGCAGCTTACTAGCGGGAGTTTCCACAGATACGCAGTATTTT
D: TRBD2; J: TRBJ2-7; V: TRBV5-6; size: .; CDR3: CASSFQGVIAGGPGEQYF; DNA: TGTGCCAGCAGTTTCCAGGGGGTAATAGCGGGAGGGCCTGGGGAGCAGTACTTC
D: .; J: TRBJ2-2; V: TRBV7-3; size: .; CDR3: CASSLYGFPGELFF; DNA: TGTGCCAGCAGCTTATACGGGTTCCCCGGGGAGCTGTTTTTT
D: .; J: TRBJ1-2; V: TRBV7-9; size: .; CDR3: CASSFQGGSYGYTF; DNA: TGTGCCAGCAGCTTTCAGGGAGGGAGCTATGGCTACACCTTC
D: .; J: TRBJ1-1; V: TRBV5-1; size: .; CDR3: CASSPRVQNTEAFF; DNA: TGCGCCAGCAGCCCCCGGGTTCAGAACACTGAAGCTTTCTTT
D: .; J: TRBJ1-5; V: TRBV4-1; size: few; CDR3: CASSPDFNSNQPQHF; DNA: TGCGCCAGCAGCCCGGACTTCAACAGCAATCAGCCCCAGCATTTT
D: TRBD1; J: TRBJ1-2; V: TRBV2; size: .; CDR3: CASSTAGDSSF; DNA: TGTGCCAGCAGCACCGCCGGGGACAGTTCCTTC
D: .; J: TRBJ1-5; V: TRBV19; size: .; CDR3: CASAPGVHQPQHF; DNA: TGTGCCAGCGCACCCGGGGTCCATCAGCCCCAGCATTTT
D: TRBD1; J: TRBJ2-7; V: TRBV6-5; size: few; CDR3: CASSYSRRGSSYEQYF; DNA: TGTGCCAGCAGTTACTCGCGCAGGGGGAGCTCCTACGAGCAGTACTTC
D: .; J: TRBJ2-2; V: TRBV7-6; size: .; CDR3: CASGRTDPTGELFF; DNA: TGTGCCAGCGGAAGGACAGACCCCACCGGGGAGCTGTTTTTT
D: TRBD1; J: TRBJ1-1; V: TRBV10-3; size: .; CDR3: CAISERQGATEAFF; DNA: TGTGCCATCAGTGAGCGGCAGGGGGCCACTGAAGCTTTCTTT
D: TRBD2; J: TRBJ2-2; V: TRBV19; size: .; CDR3: CASHPLAGGPTGELFF; DNA: TGTGCCAGCCACCCCCTAGCGGGAGGGCCAACCGGGGAGCTGTTTTTT
D: .; J: TRBJ2-5; V: TRBV9; size: once; CDR3: CASSVRGDPGAQYF; DNA: TGTGCCAGCAGCGTCAGGGGGGACCCCGGTGCCCAGTACTTC
D: .; J: TRBJ2-7; V: TRBV29-1; size: .; CDR3: CSVEDGGSYEQYF; DNA: TGCAGCGTTGAGGATGGGGGGAGCTACGAGCAGTACTTC
D: TRBD1; J: TRBJ1-2; V: TRBV6-1; size: .; CDR3: CASSEALQGVGGYTF; DNA: TGTGCCAGCAGTGAAGCGCTTCAGGGGGTGGGAGGCTACACCTTC
D: TRBD2; J: TRBJ2-7; V: TRBV3-1/TRBV3-2; size: .; CDR3: CASSRGTSGYYEQYF; DNA: TGTGCCAGCAGCAGAGGGACTAGCGGTTACTACGAGCAGTACTTC
D: TRBD1; J: TRBJ2-7; V: TRBV6-5; size: .; CDR3: CASRGQPRILYEQYF; DNA: TGTGCCAGCAGGGGACAGCCTCGGATACTCTACGAGCAGTACTTC
D: TRBD2; J: TRBJ2-3; V: TRBV5-1; size: .; CDR3: CASSFSGAGLLGQYF; DNA: TGCGCCAGCAGCTTCAGTGGAGCGGGGTTGCTAGGGCAGTATTTT